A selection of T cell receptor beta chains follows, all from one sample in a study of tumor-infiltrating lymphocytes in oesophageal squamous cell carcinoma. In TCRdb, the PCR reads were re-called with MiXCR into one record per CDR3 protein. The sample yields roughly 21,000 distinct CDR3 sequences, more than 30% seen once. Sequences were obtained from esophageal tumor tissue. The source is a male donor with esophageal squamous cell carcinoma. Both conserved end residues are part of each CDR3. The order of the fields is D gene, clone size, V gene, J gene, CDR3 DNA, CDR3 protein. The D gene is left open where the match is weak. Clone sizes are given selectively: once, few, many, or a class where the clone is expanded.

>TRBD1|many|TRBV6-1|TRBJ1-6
TGTGCCAGCAGCGGACAGGGCGCTCTATCTCTCAGCTCCTATAATTCACCCCTCCACTTC
CASSGQGALSLSSYNSPLHF
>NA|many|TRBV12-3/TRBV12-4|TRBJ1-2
TGTGCCAGCAGTTTGAAGGGACGGGGCGACTATGGCTACACCTTC
CASSLKGRGDYGYTF
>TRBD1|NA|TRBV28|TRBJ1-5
TGTGCCAGCAGTTCACCAGGACAGGGGGCGGAACAGCCCCAGCATTTT
CASSSPGQGAEQPQHF
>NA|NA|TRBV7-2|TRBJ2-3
TGTGCCAGCAGCGGGGCGACAGATACGCAGTATTTT
CASSGATDTQYF
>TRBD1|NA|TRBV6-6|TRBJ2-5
TGTGCCAGCAGGGGACAGGGGGCAAGGGAGACCCAGTACTTC
CASRGQGARETQYF
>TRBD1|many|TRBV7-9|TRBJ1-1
TGTGCCAGCAGCTTAGAACAGGGGATGGTCACTGAAGCTTTCTTT
CASSLEQGMVTEAFF
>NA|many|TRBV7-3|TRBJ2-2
TGTGCCAGCAGCTTAACGCGGCAGACCACCGGGGAGCTGTTTTTT
CASSLTRQTTGELFF
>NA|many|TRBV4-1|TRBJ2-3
TGCGCCAGCAGCCGCTCCTTGGGGGGGGCTGTTAACACAGATACGCAGTATTTT
CASSRSLGGAVNTDTQYF
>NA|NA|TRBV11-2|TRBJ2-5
TGTGCCAGCAGCTTCCAAACCTCACCTTGGTTGGACCAAGGGACCCAGTACTTC
CASSFQTSPWLDQGTQYF
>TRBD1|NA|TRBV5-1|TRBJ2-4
TGCGCCAGCAGCCCCGGGACAGGGGCGACAAACATTCAGTACTTC
CASSPGTGATNIQYF
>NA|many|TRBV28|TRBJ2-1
TGTGCCAGCAGTTTGGGTCATAATGAGCAGTTCTTC
CASSLGHNEQFF
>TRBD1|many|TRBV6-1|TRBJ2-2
TGTGCCAGCACCGCGGGACAGGGGATCGCGAACACCGGGGAGCTGTTTTTT
CASTAGQGIANTGELFF
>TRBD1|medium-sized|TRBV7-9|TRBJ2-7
TGTGCCAGCAGCTTAGGGACAGGGCTCAACGAGCAGTACTTC
CASSLGTGLNEQYF
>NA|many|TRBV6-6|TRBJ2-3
TGTGCCAGCAGTTACCGGGGTTCCCCGGATACGCAGTATTTT
CASSYRGSPDTQYF
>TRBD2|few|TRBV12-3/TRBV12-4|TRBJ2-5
TGTGCCAGCAGTCAAATTGGACTAGCGGGAGTAGAGACCCAGTACTTC
CASSQIGLAGVETQYF
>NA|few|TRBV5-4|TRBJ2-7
TGTGCCAGCAGCTTGGACCTAGCCCATGAGCAGTACTTC
CASSLDLAHEQYF
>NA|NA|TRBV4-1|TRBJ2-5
TGCGCCAGCAGCCAACCGAGTGGGCTCGGGACTGATGACCGGGAGCAGTACTTC
CASSQPSGLGTDDREQYF
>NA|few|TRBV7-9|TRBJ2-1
TGTGCCAGCAGCACCCGGGACGGGTTTGTCAATGAGCAGTTCTTC
CASSTRDGFVNEQFF
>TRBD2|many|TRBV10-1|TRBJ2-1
TGCGCCAGCAGTGAGTCGACTAGCGGGGGGCCATCCCCGGGGTTCTTC
CASSESTSGGPSPGFF
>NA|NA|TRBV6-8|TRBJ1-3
TGTGCCAGCAGTTACCGAAGTGCGGTATCCCACTCTGGAAACACCATATATTTT
CASSYRSAVSHSGNTIYF
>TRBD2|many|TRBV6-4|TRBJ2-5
TGTGCCAGCAGTCCATCTAGCGGGGGCGAGACCCAGTACTTC
CASSPSSGGETQYF
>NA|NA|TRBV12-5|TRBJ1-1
TGTGCTAGTGGTTTGGGGGGCGGCGAAGCTTTCTTT
CASGLGGGEAFF
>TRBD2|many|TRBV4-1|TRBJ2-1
TGCGCCAGCAGCCAAGAGATATTGAGACTAGCCGGCAATGAGCAGTTCTTC
CASSQEILRLAGNEQFF
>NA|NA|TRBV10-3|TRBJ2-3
TGTGCCATCAGTGGTCTAGGTGCAGGCCCAGATGCGCAGTATTTT
CAISGLGAGPDAQYF
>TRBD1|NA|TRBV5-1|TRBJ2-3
TGCGCCAGCAGCTTGTCACGGACAGGGAGCACAGATACGCAGTATTTT
CASSLSRTGSTDTQYF
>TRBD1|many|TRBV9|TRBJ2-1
TGTGCCAGCAGCGTACCCCCCACAGGGGGCGATGAGCAGTTCTTC
CASSVPPTGGDEQFF
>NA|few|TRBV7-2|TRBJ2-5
TGTGCCAGCAGCGCCACTAACGGGGGAGAGACCCAGTACTTC
CASSATNGGETQYF
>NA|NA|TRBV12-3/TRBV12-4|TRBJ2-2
TGTGCCAGCAGTTTAATCGGGGAATGGCTGGACACCGGGGAGCTGTTTTTT
CASSLIGEWLDTGELFF
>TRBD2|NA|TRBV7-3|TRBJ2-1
TGTGCCAGCAGCTTCTCAGCTAGCGGGGGGCAGTTCTTC
CASSFSASGGQFF